Below are 25 T cell receptor beta chains sequenced from a single sample in a study of circulating and synovial CD4+ cells in juvenile arthritis. The repertoire was sequenced with immunoSEQ multiplex PCR; TCRdb's copy has only in-frame clones and lacks some. This sample has over 15,000 clones, with around nine tenths found just once. Sequences were obtained from CD4+ T cells from blood. The receptors were sampled from a human donor with juvenile idiopathic arthritis.

This sequence joins TRBV5-8 and TRBJ2-6, with TRBD1 matching over 9 bases. Germline V gene lookup returns CDR1 SGHTS and CDR2 YDEGEE. The CDR3 extends over 19 amino acids. Trimming at V came to 4 bases and at J to 0 bases, leaving 11 bases not matched to a gene. The CDR3 sequence: CASSPWGTGLSSGANVLTF. The CDR3 DNA follows: TGTGCCAGCAGCCCCTGGGGGACAGGGCTCAGCTCTGGGGCCAACGTCCTGACTTTC.

This clone has just one count. In DNA form, the CDR3 reads TGTGCCACCAGCAGAGGACAGGGGTCTCTGAATGAGCAGTTCTTC. Its protein product is CATSRGQGSLNEQFF. The chain joins TRBV15 to TRBJ2-1, with TRBD1 identical over 8 bases. The V gene end was trimmed by 1 base and the J gene end by 7 bases; junction bases not matched to a gene: 6. The CDR3 extends over 15 amino acids. Germline V lookup: CDR1 LNHNV, CDR2 YYDKDF (reference sequence).

The chain links TRBV11-2 to TRBJ2-2; TRBD2 might be the D (6 bases). Trimming pared 5 bases from V and 8 bases from J, leaving 24 bases between. CDR1 is SGHAT and CDR2 is FQNNGV in the germline V gene. This CDR3 comprises 17 residues. CDR3 protein: CASSRIRRAGRRGELFF. The CDR3 bases are TGTGCCAGCAGCCGAATTAGGAGGGCAGGCAGACGTGGGGAGCTGTTTTTT.

This clone was found once. The chain joins TRBV10-2 to TRBJ2-1, with a weak D call TRBD2 (5 bases). V was shortened by 3 bases and J by 10 bases, with 10 bases between the two germline ends. The germline V gene encodes CDR1 WSHSY and CDR2 SAAADI. The CDR3 is 12 residues long. This CDR3 reads CASSDIVAEQFF. The CDR3, as DNA: TGCGCCAGCAGTGACATCGTAGCGGAGCAGTTCTTC.

The CDR3 region is CASRAGGLANEKLFF. The CDR3 coding sequence is TGTGCCAGCAGAGCAGGGGGCTTGGCTAATGAAAAACTGTTTTTT. The chain has TRBV6-1 and TRBJ1-4; 8 nucleotides agree with TRBD1. Germline V gene sequence: CDR1 MNHNS, CDR2 SASEGT. V was pared by 6 bases and J by 3 bases, with 6 bases of the junction left unmatched. The length of the CDR3 is 15 residues.

This clone is a singleton in its sample. The V and J genes are TRBV6-5 and TRBJ1-2; D is undetermined. V lost 2 bases, J lost 7 bases, and 11 bases lay in between. Germline assignment: CDR1 MNHEY and CDR2 SVGAGI. The CDR3 totals 13 residues. In nucleotides, the CDR3 is TGTGCCAGCAGTTACGTCGGTTCAGGTGGCTACACCTTC. Amino acid sequence: CASSYVGSGGYTF.

This chain connects TRBV11-3 to TRBJ1-3, with 11 bases identical to TRBD1. The ends lost 5 bases at V and 2 bases at J; junction bases unmatched: 5. There are 16 residues in the CDR3. Germline V gives CDR1 SGHNT, CDR2 YENEEA. The CDR3 bases are TGTGCCAGCAGCACCGGGACAGGGGGAGCTGGAAACACCATATATTTT. Its translation: CASSTGTGGAGNTIYF. Full variable domain (missing parts from reference TRBV11-3 and TRBJ1-3): EAGVVQSPRYKIIEKKQPVAFWCNPISGHNTLYWYLQNLGQGPELLIRYENEEAVDDSQLPKDRFSAERLKGVDSTLKIQPAELGDSAVYLCASSTGTGGAGNTIYFGEGSWLTVV.

The chain has TRBV18 and TRBJ2-1; D is uncertain. V lost 4 bases and J lost 8, with 12 bases in between. The CDR3 loop spans 13 amino acids. Germline V gives CDR1 KGHSH, CDR2 LQKENI. CDR3: CASSLNRVDEQFF. Here the CDR3 DNA reads TGTGCCAGCTCACTAAACCGGGTGGATGAGCAGTTCTTC.

The chain employs TRBV30 and TRBJ1-6, with TRBD1 matching over 9 bases. The V segment lost 5 bases and the J segment 9 bases; nucleotides outside the gene matches: 5. The CDR3 extends over 13 amino acids. CDR1 is GTSNPN, CDR2 SVGIG, per germline (reference sequence). The CDR3 nucleotides read TGTGCCTGGGACAGGGGGTTAGCTTCACCCCTCCACTTT. It encodes CAWDRGLASPLHF.

Comment on this clone: Other DNA sequences in the same sample also yield this CDR3. The chain carries TRBV14 and TRBJ1-6; D possibly corresponds to TRBD1 (5 bases). Trimming stripped 5 bases from V and 7 bases from J, with 9 bases between. This CDR3 is 13 amino acids long. CDR1 is SGHDN and CDR2 is FVKESK in the germline V gene. The CDR3 loop reads CASSSNRNSPLHF. The CDR3 region has the DNA TGTGCCAGCAGCTCTAACAGGAATTCACCCCTCCACTTT.

V gene TRBV2 combines with J gene TRBJ2-3; the D is unclear. The CDR3 is 15 amino acids. The ends were cut back, 4 bases at V and 3 bases at J, with 14 bases in the middle. Germline-derived CDR1 and CDR2 are SNHLY and FYNNEI. The CDR3 DNA reads as TGTGCCAGCAGTGCGGCAGGCCCTGGGACAGATACGCAGTATTTT. Translated: CASSAAGPGTDTQYF.

V gene TRBV6-5 combines with J gene TRBJ1-5; no definite D call. CDR1 and CDR2 from the germline V gene are MNHEY and SVGAGI. Deletions cut 0 bases from V and 8 bases from J, with 8 bases between. This CDR3 is 13 amino acids long. CDR3 loop: CASSYSRREPQHF. The CDR3 DNA reads as TGTGCCAGCAGTTACTCGAGGAGGGAGCCCCAGCATTTT.

The V call is TRBV27, the J call TRBJ2-1; 11 positions agree with TRBD2. The CDR3 has 15 residues. The junction had 9 bases not matched to a gene; V was cut back by 7 bases and J by 7 bases. CDR1 and CDR2 (germline): MNHEY, SMNVEV (reference sequence). Here the CDR3 DNA reads TGTGCCAGCACCATTAGCGGGAGGGCCACGAATGAGCAGTTCTTC. Translation: CASTISGRATNEQFF.

V usage is TRBV11-2 and J usage is TRBJ1-4; D gene unclear. This CDR3 is built from 15 residues. CDR1 is SGHAT, CDR2 FQNNGV, per germline. The V end lost 1 base, the J end lost 12 bases, and 18 bases lay between the germline ends. The DNA for the CDR3 is TGTGCCAGCAGCTTAGGTCCGGTAATCCCACTCCAACTGTTTTTT. It translates to CASSLGPVIPLQLFF.

The chain joins TRBV4-3 to TRBJ2-7; TRBD1 agrees at 8 bases. The CDR3 loop spans 17 amino acids. The germline V gene encodes CDR1 LGHNA and CDR2 YSLEER. Unmatched junction bases numbered 12, after V lost 3 bases and J lost 2 bases. Here the CDR3 reads CASSQRGTGTGTYEQYF. The DNA for the CDR3 is TGCGCCAGCAGCCAGAGGGGCACCGGGACAGGCACCTACGAGCAGTACTTC.

The chain combines TRBV14 with TRBJ2-2; D remains unclear. CDR1 is SGHDN, CDR2 FVKESK, per germline. V was pared by 4 bases and J by 5 bases, with 8 bases between. This CDR3 is 13 amino acids long. The CDR3: CASSRQRTGELFF. The CDR3 DNA follows: TGTGCCAGCAGCCGACAAAGAACCGGGGAGCTGTTTTTT.

The chain links TRBV12-5 to TRBJ2-3; D gene uncertain. There are 13 residues in the CDR3. Germline V CDR1 and CDR2: LGHNT, FRNRAP. V was pared by 2 bases and J by 3 bases, with 6 bases between. CDR3 region: CASGLRRTDTQYF. The CDR3 DNA follows: TGTGCTAGTGGTTTGAGGCGGACAGATACGCAGTATTTT.

The chain is built from TRBV5-1 and TRBJ1-4; D is possibly TRBD1 (6 bases). V was trimmed by 4 bases and J by 7 bases, leaving 14 bases between them. Germline V lookup: CDR1 SGHRS, CDR2 YFSETQ. The CDR3 length is 14 residues. In DNA form, the CDR3 reads TGCGCCAGCAGCCGAGGGGGAGTTGGTGAAAAACTGTTTTTT. Protein product: CASSRGGVGEKLFF.

This rearrangement joins TRBV18 to TRBJ2-3; no definite D call. The germline V gene has CDR1 KGHSH and CDR2 LQKENI. The CDR3 is 13 amino acids. V lost 3 bases and J lost 2, with 6 bases in between. CDR3 sequence reads: CASSPRATDTQYF. CDR3 bases: TGTGCCAGCTCACCGCGAGCCACAGATACGCAGTATTTT.

The rearrangement joins TRBV6-6 to TRBJ2-1; 14 bases map to TRBD2. The CDR3 loop spans 14 amino acids. Germline lookup yields CDR1 MNHNY and CDR2 SVGAGI (reference sequence). Germline trimming cut 5 bases from V and 10 bases from J; bases unmatched to any gene: 4. This chain's CDR3 is CASSPGLAGVEQFF. The CDR3 nucleotides are TGTGCCAGCAGTCCGGGACTAGCGGGAGTCGAGCAGTTCTTC.

This chain joins TRBV6-5 and TRBJ2-7; 10 nucleotides line up with TRBD1. Germline V gene lookup returns CDR1 MNHEY and CDR2 SVGAGI. The CDR3 has 15 residues. Unmatched junction bases numbered 7, after V lost 6 bases and J lost 2 bases. Here the CDR3 DNA reads TGTGCCAGCAGGCGACAGGGGGCGAGCGCCTACGAGCAGTACTTC. This codes for CASRRQGASAYEQYF.

In DNA form, the CDR3 reads TGTGCCTGGAGTGAGGCCCCTGGTGATTCGAGGGCTTTCTTT. It specifies CAWSEAPGDSRAFF. The chain recombines TRBV30 with TRBJ1-1; D gene uncertain. This CDR3 contains 14 residues. CDR1 GTSNPN and CDR2 SVGIG come from the germline V gene (reference sequence). V lost 1 base and J lost 11, with 20 bases in between.

The chain employs TRBV11-2 and TRBJ1-2, with D unclear. The CDR3 is 14 amino acids. Deletions cut 0 bases from V and 4 bases from J, with 9 bases between. Germline lookup yields CDR1 SGHAT and CDR2 FQNNGV. In nucleotides, the CDR3 is TGTGCCAGCAGCTTAGATCGGAACAGCTATGGCTACACCTTC. Protein product: CASSLDRNSYGYTF.

The V and J genes are TRBV27 and TRBJ1-2, with TRBD1 matching 11 bases. The germline CDR1 and CDR2 sequences are MNHEY and SMNVEV (reference sequence). CDR3 length equals 16 residues. V was clipped by 4 bases and J by 6 bases; unmatched bases: 10. The CDR3: CASSSHGTGGRDGYTF. CDR3 nucleotides: TGTGCCAGCAGTTCCCACGGGACAGGGGGTAGGGATGGCTACACCTTC.

V and J are TRBV30 and TRBJ1-3, with 12 nucleotides matching TRBD1. The V gene end was trimmed by 0 bases and the J gene end by 5 bases; junction bases not matched to a gene: 5. From germline, CDR1 is GTSNPN and CDR2 SVGIG (reference sequence). This CDR3 region has 16 residues. The CDR3 DNA sequence: TGTGCCTGGAGTGTCGGGACAGGGGGCTTCAGAAACACCATATATTTT. It yields the protein CAWSVGTGGFRNTIYF.